This T cell receptor (beta chain) was sequenced during a study of metastatic and nonmetastatic thyroid tumors. Ahead of thyroid surgery, no patient had received treatment of any kind. This clone was seen many times. Using MiXCR, TCRdb reanalyzed the PCR reads. The sample contains about 19,000 clones, 16% of which appear only once. This CDR3 has 15 amino acids. Germline loops: CDR1 SNHLY, CDR2 FYNNEI. The V and J ends lost 5 bases and 1 base, in that order; junction bases with no gene match: 3. Sequenced input: blood. The TCR comes from a male donor with papillary thyroid cancer or a benign thyroid nodule (not recorded which). Some clones in this sample may be carry-over from other donors' samples. The V gene is TRBV2, the J gene TRBJ1-5; TRBD1 matches 9 bases. CDR3 residues: CASSSDRGSNQPQHF. The DNA for the CDR3 is TGTGCCAGCAGTTCCGACAGGGGGAGCAATCAGCCCCAGCATTTT. Supplemented by reference TRBV2 and TRBJ1-5, the full variable domain reads EPEVTQTPSHQVTQMGQEVILRCVPISNHLYFYWYRQILGQKVEFLVSFYNNEISEKSEIFDDQFSVERPDGSNFTLKIRSTKLEDSAMYFCASSSDRGSNQPQHFGDGTRLSIL.